The 31 T cell receptor beta chains given below trace back to one sample, sequenced in a study of T-cell memory formation after mild COVID-19. TCRdb recomputed calls from the 5' RACE reads with MiXCR, one row per CDR3 protein. In the table there are hundreds of thousands of distinct CDR3 sequences, approximately 15% of which are singletons. The sequencing input was PBMCs or a T cell subset sorted from them (not recorded which). The receptors come from a young man who had mild COVID-19 (a few samples of this study predate the infection). Cell type and time point are not known.

V and J are TRBV7-3 and TRBJ2-1, with D perhaps assigned TRBD1 or TRBD2 (5 bases each). CDR3 length: 14 amino acids. Trimming removed 5 bases from V and 8 bases from J, with 16 bases in between. Germline V gives CDR1 SGHTA, CDR2 FQGTGA. The CDR3 loop is CASSPWGRSDEQFF. The CDR3 DNA reads TGTGCCAGCAGCCCCTGGGGACGGAGCGATGAGCAGTTCTTC. Full variable domain (remainder filled in from reference TRBV7-3 and TRBJ2-1): GAGVSQTPSNKVTEKGKYVELRCDPISGHTALYWYRQSLGQGPEFLIYFQGTGAADDSGLPNDRFFAVRPEGSVSTLKIQRTERGDSAVYLCASSPWGRSDEQFFGPGTRLTVL.

V is TRBV29-1 and J is TRBJ1-1; D possibly corresponds to TRBD1 (5 bases). V was pared by 4 bases and J by 0 bases, with 15 bases between. Germline CDR1 SQVTM, CDR2 ANQGSEA. There are 15 residues in the CDR3. As DNA, the CDR3 is TGCAGCGTTGCGCAGGGTTGGGGCATGAACACTGAAGCTTTCTTT. This codes for CSVAQGWGMNTEAFF.

In this sample, this clonotype turned up a few times. As DNA, the CDR3 is TGTGCCAGCAGCTTAAAGGCAACTCAGGCCCAGTACTTC. This translates into CASSLKATQAQYF. The chain employs TRBV7-6 and TRBJ2-5; D gene uncertain. The V end was cut by 2 bases, the J end by 9 bases, with 13 bases between. Looked up from germline, CDR1 is SGHVS and CDR2 is FNYEAQ. The length of the CDR3 is 13 residues.

This clonotype was found a few times. The chain couples TRBV20-1 to TRBJ2-5, with D possibly TRBD1 on 5 matching bases. Per germline, CDR1 DFQATT and CDR2 SNEGSKA (reference sequence). The length of the CDR3 is 10 residues. The V and J ends lost 7 bases and 9 bases respectively, with 12 bases between them. Here the CDR3 reads CSVGVVAQYF. DNA for the CDR3: TGCAGTGTAGGGGTTGTGGCCCAGTACTTC.

There are a few counts of this clonotype. This rearrangement joins TRBV4-1 to TRBJ2-2; no clear D. The germline gives CDR1 MGHRA, CDR2 YSYEKL. CDR3 length: 18 residues. Trimming shortened V by 0 bases and J by 2 bases, and 16 bases separated the two germline ends. The CDR3 here is CASSQDSPSVLNTGELFF. The CDR3 DNA reads as TGCGCCAGCAGCCAAGATTCGCCCAGCGTTTTAAACACCGGGGAGCTGTTTTTT.

CDR3 DNA: TGTGCCAGCAGTGAAGGTGGGAGAACGCAGTATTTT. Translation gives CASSEGGRTQYF. The J gene is TRBJ2-3, the V gene TRBV2, with D perhaps TRBD2 (5 bases). This CDR3 is built from 12 residues. Germline CDR1 is SNHLY and CDR2 is FYNNEI. Trimming took off 1 base at V and 9 bases at J, with 8 bases between the two ends.

This chain connects TRBV6-6 to TRBJ2-5, with D perhaps matching TRBD1 or TRBD2 (6 bases each). Per germline, CDR1 MNHNY and CDR2 SVGAGI (reference sequence). V lost 7 bases and J lost 5, with 17 bases in between. The CDR3 runs 14 residues. As DNA, the CDR3 is TGTGCCAGCACCCCTAGGGGGGCTCTGGAGACCCAGTACTTC. Its translation is CASTPRGALETQYF.

V and J are TRBV6-5 and TRBJ2-5; 10 bases agree with TRBD2. The germline V gene has CDR1 MNHEY and CDR2 SVGAGI. The CDR3 runs 16 residues. After removal of 2 bases from V and 7 bases from J, the junction contained 10 bases not matched to a gene. The CDR3 loop reads CASSYGSGGATRTQYF. CDR3 DNA: TGTGCCAGCAGTTACGGGAGCGGGGGGGCCACCCGGACCCAGTACTTC.

This clonotype was detected only once. V and J are TRBV4-3 and TRBJ2-3; the match to TRBD2 covers 8 bases. This CDR3 region has 15 residues. Germline lookup yields CDR1 LGHNA and CDR2 YSLEER. With V trimmed by 3 bases and J by 2 bases, 4 bases remained unmatched. CDR3 nucleotide sequence: TGCGCCAGCAGCCACCTGCGGGGGGCCACAGATACGCAGTATTTT. This translates into CASSHLRGATDTQYF.

This clonotype was observed at least ten times. The genes are TRBV5-5 and TRBJ2-1, with D hard to call. This CDR3 spans 14 amino acids. Trimming took 0 bases from V and 1 from J, leaving 5 bases between them. Germline-derived CDR1 and CDR2 are SGHKS and YYEKEE (reference sequence). In DNA, the CDR3 is TGTGCCAGCAGCTTGGGAGAGTCCTACAATGAGCAGTTCTTC. As protein: CASSLGESYNEQFF.

This clonotype was found a few times. The CDR3 loop reads CASSEAPITEAFF. CDR3 DNA: TGTGCCAGCAGCGAGGCCCCAATTACTGAAGCTTTCTTT. This chain uses TRBV9 with TRBJ1-1; no clear D. Looked up from germline, CDR1 is SGDLS and CDR2 is YYNGEE. Trimming took off 3 bases at V and 5 bases at J, with 11 bases between the two ends. This CDR3 comprises 13 residues.

The CDR3 coding sequence is TGTGCCAGCAGTCTCAGCCCCGGGCAGCCCCAGCATTTT. Its translation: CASSLSPGQPQHF. The chain combines TRBV6-6 with TRBJ1-5; D is ambiguous. The CDR3 consists of 13 residues. Trimming left V 5 bases short and J 7 bases short, with 12 bases between. Germline assignment: CDR1 MNHNY and CDR2 SVGAGI (reference sequence).

Only a few counts were recorded for this clonotype. The chain combines TRBV19 with TRBJ2-2; D ambiguous. Trimming removed 3 bases from V and 1 base from J, with 6 bases in between. The germline V gene has CDR1 LNHDA and CDR2 SQIVND (reference sequence). This CDR3 contains 14 residues. In nucleotides, the CDR3 is TGTGCCAGTAGTATGCGACAGAACACCGGGGAGCTGTTTTTT. It translates to CASSMRQNTGELFF.

This clonotype was counted only a few times. The rearrangement links TRBV20-1 to TRBJ2-3, with a weak D call TRBD1 (5 bases). CDR1 and CDR2 (germline): DFQATT, SNEGSKA (reference sequence). The V end was cut by 5 bases, the J end by 0 bases, with 9 bases between. CDR3 length: 13 amino acids. The CDR3 DNA reads as TGCAGTGCTCCGCAGGGAAGCACAGATACGCAGTATTTT. Translated: CSAPQGSTDTQYF.

This clonotype was seen a few times. The chain joins TRBV18 to TRBJ2-3, with TRBD2 as a possible D gene (5 bases). This CDR3 contains 15 residues. Trimming took 3 bases from V and 0 from J, leaving 10 bases between them. Germline CDR1 reads KGHSH; CDR2 reads LQKENI. CDR3 protein: CASSPGVVSTDTQYF. CDR3 DNA: TGTGCCAGCTCACCCGGGGTGGTGAGCACAGATACGCAGTATTTT.

At least ten counts were recorded for this clonotype. The V gene is TRBV12-3 or TRBV12-4, the J gene TRBJ1-1, with D possibly TRBD1 on 5 matching bases. The CDR3 is made up of 14 amino acids. V gave up 3 bases and J gave up 3 bases, with 11 bases separating them. The CDR3 nucleotides read TGTGCCAGCAGTTTTGTAGGGGTTGACACTGAAGCTTTCTTT. As protein: CASSFVGVDTEAFF.

This clonotype has only a few counts. The V gene is TRBV6-5, the J gene TRBJ1-1; a weak D match, TRBD1 (6 bases). Trimming shortened V by 4 bases and J by 6 bases, and 12 bases separated the two germline ends. The CDR3 consists of 13 residues. In germline, CDR1 is MNHEY, CDR2 SVGAGI. The CDR3 sequence: CASSSPGVPEAFF. The CDR3, as DNA: TGTGCCAGCAGTTCTCCAGGGGTCCCTGAAGCTTTCTTT.

The J gene is TRBJ2-3, the V gene TRBV28; weak D call: TRBD1 (5 bases). The germline gives CDR1 MDHEN, CDR2 SYDVKM. The CDR3 runs to 14 residues. Trimming removed 3 bases at V and 4 bases at J, with 11 bases between. This chain's CDR3 is CASSFLGQADTQYF. The CDR3 DNA follows: TGTGCCAGCAGTTTCTTGGGGCAGGCAGATACGCAGTATTTT.

This clonotype came up many times. The V and J genes are TRBV7-6 and TRBJ2-5; D call uncertain. The CDR3 is 14 residues long. In germline, CDR1 is SGHVS, CDR2 FNYEAQ. The V gene lost 0 bases and the J gene lost 5 bases, with 10 bases spanning the gap. CDR3 in amino acids: CASSLAQKSETQYF. CDR3 in DNA: TGTGCCAGCAGCTTAGCGCAGAAATCGGAGACCCAGTACTTC.

The chain is built from TRBV20-1 and TRBJ2-1, with D uncertain. The CDR3 extends over 11 amino acids. Germline CDR1 reads DFQATT; CDR2 reads SNEGSKA (reference sequence). Trimming left V 2 bases short and J 10 bases short, with 9 bases between. The CDR3 bases are TGCAGTGCTAGAATCTTGTTGGAGCAGTTCTTC. This encodes CSARILLEQFF.

This clonotype was detected once. The V gene is TRBV28, the J gene TRBJ2-7, with TRBD2 matching 10 bases. The CDR3 has 14 amino acids. V shed 4 bases and J 7 bases; nucleotides not matched to a gene: 7. CDR1 and CDR2 (germline): MDHEN, SYDVKM. CDR3 bases: TGTGCCAGCAGTTCCCTAGCGGGGGCCCCTGAGCAGTACTTC. It specifies CASSSLAGAPEQYF.

This clonotype occurred a few times. The chain has TRBV18 and TRBJ1-1; D may be TRBD1 (6 bases). This CDR3 has 13 amino acids. Germline CDR1 and CDR2: KGHSH and LQKENI. V lost 2 bases to trimming and J lost 11 bases, with 15 bases between them. The CDR3 spells CASSPGLGALAFF. Written as DNA, the CDR3 is TGTGCCAGCTCACCAGGCCTGGGGGCTTTGGCTTTCTTT.

This clonotype was recorded a few times. V gene TRBV7-8 combines with J gene TRBJ2-2, with 7 nucleotides matching TRBD2. There are 16 residues in the CDR3. The V gene end was trimmed by 2 bases and the J gene end by 2 bases; junction bases not matched to a gene: 5. CDR1 is SGHVS, CDR2 FQNEAQ, per germline. The CDR3 coding sequence is TGTGCCAGCAGCTTATCCCAGCGGGGTAACACCGGGGAGCTGTTTTTT. Translation: CASSLSQRGNTGELFF. The entire variable domain, with the rest obtained from reference TRBV7-8 and TRBJ2-2, is as follows: GAGVSQSPRYKVAKRGQDVALRCDPISGHVSLFWYQQALGQGPEFLTYFQNEAQLDKSGLPSDRFFAERPEGSVSTLKIQRTQQEDSAVYLCASSLSQRGNTGELFFGEGSRLTVL.

The chain recombines TRBV9 with TRBJ1-1, with D unresolved. Trimming left V 6 bases short and J 8 bases short, with 14 bases between. The CDR3 contains 12 residues. Germline V gene sequence: CDR1 SGDLS, CDR2 YYNGEE. The CDR3, as DNA: TGTGCCAGCAACGATGGGAGCCCAGAAGCTTTCTTT. This sequence encodes CASNDGSPEAFF.

This clonotype was seen repeatedly, ten times or more. The rearrangement joins TRBV7-9 to TRBJ2-5; D not certain. V lost 4 bases to trimming and J lost 2 bases, with 14 bases between them. The CDR3 is 15 residues long. Germline V gives CDR1 SEHNR, CDR2 FQNEAQ (reference sequence). DNA of the CDR3: TGTGCCAGCAGCTCGACAACCTGGGGTCAAGAGACCCAGTACTTC. It specifies CASSSTTWGQETQYF. Complete variable domain (other parts from reference TRBV7-9 and TRBJ2-5): DTGVSQNPRHKITKRGQNVTFRCDPISEHNRLYWYRQTLGQGPEFLTYFQNEAQLEKSRLLSDRFSAERPKGSFSTLEIQRTEQGDSAMYLCASSSTTWGQETQYFGPGTRLLVL.

V is TRBV7-3 and J is TRBJ2-1; no reliable D call. Germline V lookup: CDR1 SGHTA, CDR2 FQGTGA. Between the trimmed V and J ends, which lost 5 bases and 2 bases, there was a span of 22 bases. The CDR3 covers 18 residues. CDR3 bases: TGTGCCAGCAGCCCCAAAGGTCGCCAGGCCGCTACCTACAATGAGCAGTTCTTC. It encodes CASSPKGRQAATYNEQFF.

This clonotype showed up many times. This chain connects TRBV4-1 to TRBJ1-4, with TRBD1 as a possible D gene (5 bases). V was pared by 2 bases and J by 4 bases, with 11 bases between. Germline V gene lookup returns CDR1 MGHRA and CDR2 YSYEKL. The CDR3 length is 15 residues. DNA for the CDR3: TGCGCCAGCAGCCAACCGGGGCGGATTAATGAAAAACTGTTTTTT. Translated: CASSQPGRINEKLFF.

The chain carries TRBV7-3 and TRBJ1-5; D is unclear. The CDR3 has 13 amino acids. V was pared by 5 bases and J by 7 bases, with 12 bases between. CDR1 and CDR2 (germline): SGHTA, FQGTGA. In DNA, the CDR3 is TGTGCCAGCAGCCGGGGTGACGGCCAGCCCCAGCATTTT. Protein: CASSRGDGQPQHF. Using reference TRBV7-3 and TRBJ1-5 for the parts outside the CDR3, the full variable domain is GAGVSQTPSNKVTEKGKYVELRCDPISGHTALYWYRQSLGQGPEFLIYFQGTGAADDSGLPNDRFFAVRPEGSVSTLKIQRTERGDSAVYLCASSRGDGQPQHFGDGTRLSIL.

This clonotype was picked up many times. The chain uses TRBV7-2 and TRBJ1-5, with 7 bases aligning to TRBD1. J gave up 7 bases and V 5 bases, and 8 bases lay outside the gene matches. CDR3 size: 14 residues. Looked up from germline, CDR1 is SGHTA and CDR2 is FQGNSA. CDR3 bases: TGTGCCAGCAGCCTGAACAGGGGAGAACAGCCCCAGCATTTT. Its translation: CASSLNRGEQPQHF.

This clonotype was counted ten times or more. V usage is TRBV5-1 and J usage is TRBJ2-2, with TRBD2 matching over 12 bases. With 4 bases clipped from V and 4 bases from J, the junction kept 11 bases outside the gene matches. In germline, CDR1 is SGHRS, CDR2 YFSETQ. The CDR3 length is 18 residues. The CDR3 DNA is TGCGCCAGCAGCCACCAACTAGCGGGGGGCCCCCGCACCGGGGAGCTGTTTTTT. Translation gives CASSHQLAGGPRTGELFF.

The sample holds many counts of this clonotype. The J gene is TRBJ2-3, the V gene TRBV12-3 or TRBV12-4; 10 positions match TRBD1. The CDR3 spans 16 residues. Trimming removed 1 base from V and 4 bases from J; junction bases left unmatched: 5. CDR3 coding DNA: TGTGCCAGCAGTTTAGGCGGACAGGGGGTGGCAGATACGCAGTATTTT. As protein: CASSLGGQGVADTQYF.